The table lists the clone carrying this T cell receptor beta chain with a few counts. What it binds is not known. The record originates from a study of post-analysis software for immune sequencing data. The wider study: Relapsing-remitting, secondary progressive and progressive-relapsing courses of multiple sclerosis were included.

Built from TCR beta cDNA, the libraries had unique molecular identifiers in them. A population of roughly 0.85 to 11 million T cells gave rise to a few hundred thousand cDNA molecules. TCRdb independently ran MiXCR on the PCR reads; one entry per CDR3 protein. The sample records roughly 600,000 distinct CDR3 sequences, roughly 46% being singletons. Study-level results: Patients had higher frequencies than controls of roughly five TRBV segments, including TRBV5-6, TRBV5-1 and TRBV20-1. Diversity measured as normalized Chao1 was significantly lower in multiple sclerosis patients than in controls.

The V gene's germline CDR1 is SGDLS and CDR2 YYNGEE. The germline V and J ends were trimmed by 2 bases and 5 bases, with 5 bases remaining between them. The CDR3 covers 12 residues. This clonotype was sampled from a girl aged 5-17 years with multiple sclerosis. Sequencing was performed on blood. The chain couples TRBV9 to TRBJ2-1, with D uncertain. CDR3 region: CASSVADNEQFF. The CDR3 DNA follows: TGTGCCAGCAGCGTGGCTGACAATGAGCAGTTCTTC.